This T cell receptor beta chain was identified during a study of cytotoxic CD8 clonotypes in ibrutinib-treated CLL. Trimming left V 0 bases short and J 4 bases short, with 12 bases between. This CDR3 spans 15 amino acids. From germline, CDR1 is LGHNA and CDR2 YSLEER. TCRdb's table, derived via immunoSEQ multiplex PCR, lists solely in-frame clones and lacks some. The data show some 170,000 clones, roughly 84% seen once. Regarding this clone: What it recognizes is unknown.

General study points: Clonality was higher at ibrutinib response and returned toward baseline at progression. Measured clonality at baseline was greater than in age-matched healthy donors and tracked with circulating CD8+ T-cell counts. Sampling of sustained-remission and progressing patients occurred at differing times. The public clonotypes identified were infrequent and showed contraction or stability on treatment.

This rearrangement joins TRBV4-3 to TRBJ1-2; D remains ambiguous. This specimen consisted of PBMCs, obtained at disease progression, from a patient treated with ibrutinib. The receptor was isolated from a human donor with chronic lymphocytic leukemia. CDR3 in amino acids: CASSQESWEAYGYTF. CDR3 sequence (DNA): TGCGCCAGCAGCCAAGAATCATGGGAGGCCTATGGCTACACCTTC.